Shown below are 32 T cell receptor beta chains from a single sample sequenced in a study of human T cells and chemical hapten exposure. TCRdb re-derived calls from the RACE reads in MiXCR, one entry per CDR3 protein. Among about 47,000 distinct CDR3 sequences listed, 3.7% were seen once. The time point: healthy volunteer bleed at 6 weeks. The template was total RNA from unfractionated whole blood. The sequenced sample was whole blood. These receptors all stem from a human donor in good health. Some clones in this sample may be carry-over from other donors' samples.

This clonotype was recorded at least ten times. The chain has TRBV6-5 and TRBJ1-5, with D maybe TRBD1 (6 bases). Germline V CDR1 and CDR2: MNHEY, SVGAGI. The length of the CDR3 is 14 residues. V shed 5 bases and J shed 1 base, with 9 bases lying between them. The CDR3 coding sequence is TGTGCCAGCAGTCGTGGACAGAGCAATCAGCCCCAGCATTTT. Its protein is CASSRGQSNQPQHF.

By sample share, this clonotype is medium-sized. CDR3 nucleotides: TGTGCCAGCAGTACCGGGACTAGAAATGAGCAGTTCTTC. Translation gives CASSTGTRNEQFF. The chain joins TRBV12-3 or TRBV12-4 to TRBJ2-1; 8 nucleotides align to TRBD2. This CDR3 has 13 amino acids. Losses at the gene ends were 5 bases for V and 7 bases for J; bases not matched to a gene: 4.

This clonotype was recorded many times. The rearrangement links TRBV29-1 to TRBJ2-3; D is perhaps TRBD1 (5 bases). Trimming left V 6 bases short and J 1 base short, with 17 bases between. The CDR3 loop spans 15 amino acids. Germline V gives CDR1 SQVTM, CDR2 ANQGSEA. Here the CDR3 DNA reads TGCAGCGTCGCTGGGGCCCGTCTGGGCACAGATACGCAGTATTTT. Translated: CSVAGARLGTDTQYF.

The chain is built from TRBV28 and TRBJ2-7; possible D gene TRBD1, 6 bases. The ends were cut back, 6 bases at V and 9 bases at J, with 15 bases in the middle. The germline gives CDR1 MDHEN, CDR2 SYDVKM. The CDR3 spans 12 residues. CDR3 loop: CASSPDRIGQYF. CDR3 DNA: TGTGCCAGCAGCCCTGACAGGATCGGGCAGTACTTC. The full variable domain, its missing parts supplied by reference TRBV28 and TRBJ2-7, is DVKVTQSSRYLVKRTGEKVFLECVQDMDHENMFWYRQDPGLGLRLIYFSYDVKMKEKGDIPEGYSVSREKKERFSLILESASTNQTSMYLCASSPDRIGQYFGPGTRLTVT.

Many counts were recorded for this clonotype. The CDR3: CASSNPSIAGGPYEQYF. The CDR3 DNA reads TGTGCCAGCAGCAACCCTTCTATAGCGGGAGGGCCGTACGAGCAGTACTTC. The rearrangement links TRBV6-5 to TRBJ2-7, with TRBD2 matching over 11 bases. CDR3 length equals 17 residues. CDR1 MNHEY and CDR2 SVGAGI come from the germline V gene. The trim removed 6 bases at V and 4 bases at J, leaving 14 bases unmatched.

This clonotype was found many times. The chain uses TRBV7-2 and TRBJ2-3, with 13 nucleotides matching TRBD2. Germline-derived CDR1 and CDR2 are SGHTA and FQGNSA. V trimming: 4 bases; J trimming: 4 bases; junction bases outside the gene matches: 8. The CDR3 covers 17 residues. The CDR3 DNA sequence: TGTGCCAGCAGCTCTCATCCTACTAGCGGGGGGGCAGATACGCAGTATTTT. It specifies CASSSHPTSGGADTQYF. Supplemented by reference TRBV7-2 and TRBJ2-3, the full variable domain reads GAGVSQSPSNKVTEKGKDVELRCDPISGHTALYWYRQSLGQGLEFLIYFQGNSAPDKSGLPSDRFSAERTGGSVSTLTIQRTQQEDSAVYLCASSSHPTSGGADTQYFGPGTRLTVL.

In its sample, this clonotype was seen many times. The chain recombines TRBV20-1 with TRBJ2-7, with D tentatively TRBD1 (5 bases). There are 11 residues in the CDR3. Germline CDR1 is DFQATT and CDR2 is SNEGSKA (reference sequence). Trimming cost V 0 bases and J 7 bases, with 7 bases left between them. The CDR3 DNA reads as TGCAGTGCTAGAGATAAGGGGGAGCAGTACTTC. This sequence encodes CSARDKGEQYF.

This clonotype was recorded many times. This chain links TRBV27 with TRBJ1-5; weak D call: TRBD1 (6 bases). Germline V lookup: CDR1 MNHEY, CDR2 SMNVEV (reference sequence). V was cut by 0 bases and J by 2 bases, with 11 bases left in between. The CDR3 consists of 16 residues. The CDR3 loop reads CASSLSGRGGNQPQHF. DNA for the CDR3: TGTGCCAGCAGTTTATCTGGTAGGGGGGGCAATCAGCCCCAGCATTTT.

This clonotype was seen at least ten times. The genes are TRBV6-5 and TRBJ2-5, with D tentatively TRBD1 or TRBD2 (5 bases each). The germline gives CDR1 MNHEY, CDR2 SVGAGI. The CDR3 extends over 16 amino acids. Trimming shortened V by 2 bases and J by 7 bases, and 20 bases separated the two germline ends. CDR3 residues: CASSYRDPRGSRTQYF. The CDR3 DNA reads as TGTGCCAGCAGTTACCGGGACCCAAGGGGATCGAGGACCCAGTACTTC.

The chain employs TRBV5-4 and TRBJ2-3; 10 nucleotides agree with TRBD1. The V gene end was trimmed by 2 bases and the J gene end by 4 bases; junction bases not matched to a gene: 4. This CDR3 is built from 15 residues. CDR1 is SGHNT, CDR2 YYREEE, per germline (reference sequence). CDR3 coding DNA: TGTGCCAGCAGCTTATTTGGACAGGGGGCAGATACGCAGTATTTT. Amino acid sequence: CASSLFGQGADTQYF.

This clonotype has at least ten counts. The V gene is TRBV9, the J gene TRBJ2-7, with TRBD2 matching over 12 bases. The CDR3 is made up of 15 amino acids. Trimming cost V 0 bases and J 3 bases; bases outside gene matches: 1. CDR1 and CDR2 from the germline V gene are SGDLS and YYNGEE. CDR3 sequence reads: CASSVGTSGDYEQYF. DNA of the CDR3: TGTGCCAGCAGCGTAGGGACTAGCGGGGACTACGAGCAGTACTTC.

This clonotype appeared a few times. The chain carries TRBV5-4 and TRBJ2-3; TRBD2 agrees at 8 bases. This CDR3 region has 18 residues. Losses at the gene ends were 3 bases for V and 2 bases for J; bases not matched to a gene: 14. In germline, CDR1 is SGHNT, CDR2 YYREEE (reference sequence). The CDR3 spells CASSSRLAGAGDTDTQYF. The CDR3 region has the DNA TGTGCCAGCAGCTCCCGTCTAGCGGGTGCGGGGGACACAGATACGCAGTATTTT.

The V and J genes are TRBV5-1 and TRBJ1-1, with D maybe TRBD1 (5 bases). The ends were cut back, 3 bases at V and 1 base at J, with 10 bases in the middle. Per the germline V gene, CDR1 is SGHRS and CDR2 is YFSETQ. The CDR3 runs to 14 residues. CDR3 bases: TGCGCCAGCAGCTGGGGGGACGGGAACACTGAAGCTTTCTTT. Translating gives CASSWGDGNTEAFF.

This clonotype occurred many times. This rearrangement joins TRBV7-2 to TRBJ2-1; D call uncertain. V was shortened by 5 bases and J by 4 bases, with 9 bases between the two germline ends. Germline-derived CDR1 and CDR2 are SGHTA and FQGNSA. The CDR3 spans 13 residues. The DNA for the CDR3 is TGTGCCAGCAGCCCTGACTGGTACAATGAGCAGTTCTTC. Its protein is CASSPDWYNEQFF.

In its sample, this clonotype was seen many times. J is TRBJ1-6 and V is TRBV3-1; D unclear. Trimming took off 1 base at V and 10 bases at J, with 11 bases between the two ends. The CDR3 length is 14 residues. Germline CDR1 and CDR2: LGHDT and YNNKEL (reference sequence). The CDR3 loop reads CASSQVRGGSPLHF. The CDR3 DNA sequence: TGTGCCAGCAGCCAAGTCCGGGGAGGCTCACCCCTCCACTTT.

This clonotype appeared many times. The chain is built from TRBV12-3 or TRBV12-4 and TRBJ1-1; no clear D gene. This CDR3 has 14 residues. Trimming took off 6 bases at V and 2 bases at J, with 13 bases between the two ends. The CDR3 DNA reads TGTGCCAGCAGGGGAGTCCGGGAAAACACTGAAGCTTTCTTT. It codes for CASRGVRENTEAFF.

Many counts were recorded for this clonotype. The rearrangement uses TRBV6-5 and TRBJ1-1; TRBD1 matches 7 bases. The V segment lost 6 bases and the J segment 9 bases; nucleotides outside the gene matches: 10. CDR3 length equals 13 residues. Looked up from germline, CDR1 is MNHEY and CDR2 is SVGAGI. The CDR3: CASSPPDRLKAFF. The CDR3 DNA reads as TGTGCCAGCAGCCCCCCGGACAGGCTTAAAGCTTTCTTT.

The table lists this clonotype with many counts. V is TRBV9 and J is TRBJ2-7, with D possibly being TRBD1 (5 bases). Trimming took 1 base from V and 2 from J, leaving 10 bases between them. The CDR3 contains 14 residues. CDR1 is SGDLS and CDR2 is YYNGEE in the germline V gene. In nucleotides, the CDR3 is TGTGCCAGCAGCGTACAGGGCGGCACCTACGAGCAGTACTTC. The encoded protein is CASSVQGGTYEQYF.

This clonotype was seen many times. The genes are TRBV20-1 and TRBJ1-6, with D maybe TRBD1 (6 bases). The CDR3 totals 17 residues. Trimming shortened V by 0 bases and J by 3 bases, and 15 bases separated the two germline ends. CDR1 is DFQATT, CDR2 SNEGSKA, per germline (reference sequence). CDR3 residues: CSARDTGGAYYNSPLHF. DNA for the CDR3: TGCAGTGCTAGAGATACGGGGGGCGCTTACTATAATTCACCCCTCCACTTT.

This clonotype came up a few times. The rearrangement links TRBV2 to TRBJ2-7; D remains ambiguous. The CDR3 spans 12 residues. Trimming stripped 6 bases from V and 0 bases from J, with 6 bases between. Germline V gene lookup returns CDR1 SNHLY and CDR2 FYNNEI. CDR3 coding DNA: TGTGCCAGCAGGGGGAACTCCTACGAGCAGTACTTC. Translating it yields CASRGNSYEQYF.

There are many counts of this clonotype. CDR3 sequence reads: CASSLRLAGNRGELFF. Here the CDR3 DNA reads TGTGCCAGCAGCTTACGGCTAGCGGGCAACAGAGGGGAGCTGTTTTTT. The rearrangement uses TRBV7-2 and TRBJ2-2, with 8 bases identical to TRBD2. With 2 bases clipped from V and 8 bases from J, the junction kept 10 bases outside the gene matches. Germline V lookup: CDR1 SGHTA, CDR2 FQGNSA. This CDR3 spans 16 amino acids.

This clonotype was counted ten times or more. The J gene is TRBJ2-3, the V gene TRBV11-2; TRBD2 matches at 7 bases. Germline-derived CDR1 and CDR2 are SGHAT and FQNNGV. After removal of 1 base from V and 1 base from J, the junction contained 5 bases not matched to a gene. The CDR3 extends over 16 amino acids. CDR3 coding DNA: TGTGCCAGCAGCTTAGGTGGCGGGAGAGGCACAGATACGCAGTATTTT. Translation: CASSLGGGRGTDTQYF.

This clonotype was found a few times. This chain uses TRBV12-3 or TRBV12-4 with TRBJ2-1, with D perhaps TRBD1 (6 bases). The CDR3 covers 15 residues. Trimming stripped 7 bases from V and 6 bases from J, with 19 bases between. The DNA of the CDR3 is TGTGCCAGCACCCCGGGACAAAGGATCTCCAATGAGCAGTTCTTC. This sequence encodes CASTPGQRISNEQFF.

This clonotype was observed at least ten times. The CDR3 loop reads CASMGFKGVEETQYF. The CDR3 DNA follows: TGTGCCAGCATGGGGTTCAAGGGGGTTGAAGAGACCCAGTACTTC. The chain has TRBV27 and TRBJ2-5; a possible D gene is TRBD1 (6 bases). Germline loops: CDR1 MNHEY, CDR2 SMNVEV (reference sequence). CDR3 size: 15 residues. V lost 7 bases and J 3 bases, leaving 18 bases between the germline ends.

This clonotype was counted a few times. The chain carries TRBV4-1 and TRBJ2-1; 9 bases map to TRBD2. CDR1 is MGHRA, CDR2 YSYEKL, per germline. V was pared by 1 base and J by 2 bases, with 6 bases of the junction left unmatched. CDR3 length equals 17 residues. Written as DNA, the CDR3 is TGCGCCAGCAGCCAAGTGTCTAGCGGGGTGACCTACAATGAGCAGTTCTTC. It translates to CASSQVSSGVTYNEQFF.

This clonotype has a count of ten or more. The chain employs TRBV29-1 and TRBJ2-1; D possibly corresponds to TRBD2 (5 bases). Between the trimmed V and J ends, which lost 7 bases and 2 bases, there was a span of 12 bases. This CDR3 contains 13 residues. Germline V lookup: CDR1 SQVTM, CDR2 ANQGSEA. CDR3 coding DNA: TGCAGCGCCGGACTGGGGACCTACAATGAGCAGTTCTTC. Its protein is CSAGLGTYNEQFF.

J is TRBJ2-7 and V is TRBV7-3; 9 bases map to TRBD2. The CDR3 sequence is 15 residues long. Germline V gives CDR1 SGHTA, CDR2 FQGTGA. The trim removed 4 bases at V and 5 bases at J, leaving 9 bases unmatched. The CDR3 DNA reads TGTGCCAGCAGCTCCAGTGGCGGGAGGGCCGACGAGCAGTACTTC. It translates to CASSSSGGRADEQYF.

This clonotype was recorded at least ten times. The J gene is TRBJ2-5, the V gene TRBV6-5; D may be TRBD2 (5 bases). The CDR3 is made up of 14 amino acids. V was shortened by 5 bases and J by 1 base, with 11 bases between the two germline ends. Germline assignment: CDR1 MNHEY and CDR2 SVGAGI. As DNA, the CDR3 is TGTGCCAGCAGTGCCGGACTGATCCAAGAGACCCAGTACTTC. This sequence encodes CASSAGLIQETQYF.

The chain has TRBV19 and TRBJ1-5, with TRBD1 matching over 8 bases. Trimming removed 7 bases from V and 9 bases from J; junction bases left unmatched: 29. This CDR3 region has 20 residues. Germline V gene data show CDR1 as LNHDA and CDR2 as SQIVND (reference sequence). In DNA form, the CDR3 reads TGTGCCAGTACCCCTGGGTGGTCAGGGGGCTTTCCTTCGATCGGCGCGCCCCAGCATTTT. Translating gives CASTPGWSGGFPSIGAPQHF.

This rearrangement joins TRBV7-9 to TRBJ1-2; D uncertain. The CDR3 is 14 amino acids. The germline V gene has CDR1 SEHNR and CDR2 FQNEAQ (reference sequence). Between the trimmed V and J ends, which lost 1 base and 5 bases, there was a span of 11 bases. Written as DNA, the CDR3 is TGTGCCAGCAGCTTAGGTTTTAGTTATTATGGCTACACCTTC. Translated: CASSLGFSYYGYTF.

The table lists this clonotype with a few counts. This sequence joins TRBV7-2 and TRBJ1-2; the D is unclear. The CDR3 has 12 amino acids. V dropped 5 bases and J dropped 6 bases, with 10 bases sitting between them. Germline V gene sequence: CDR1 SGHTA, CDR2 FQGNSA. CDR3 residues: CASSPLNNGYTF. For the CDR3, the DNA is TGTGCCAGCAGCCCCCTCAACAATGGCTACACCTTC.

Many counts were recorded for this clonotype. The chain employs TRBV29-1 and TRBJ2-7, with a possible D match to TRBD2 (6 bases). Trimming cost V 1 base and J 6 bases, with 16 bases left between them. Germline V gene data show CDR1 as SQVTM and CDR2 as ANQGSEA. The CDR3 runs to 14 residues. CDR3 DNA: TGCAGCGTTGAAGTTAGCGGCGGGATCAGCGAGCAGTACTTC. This gives the protein CSVEVSGGISEQYF.